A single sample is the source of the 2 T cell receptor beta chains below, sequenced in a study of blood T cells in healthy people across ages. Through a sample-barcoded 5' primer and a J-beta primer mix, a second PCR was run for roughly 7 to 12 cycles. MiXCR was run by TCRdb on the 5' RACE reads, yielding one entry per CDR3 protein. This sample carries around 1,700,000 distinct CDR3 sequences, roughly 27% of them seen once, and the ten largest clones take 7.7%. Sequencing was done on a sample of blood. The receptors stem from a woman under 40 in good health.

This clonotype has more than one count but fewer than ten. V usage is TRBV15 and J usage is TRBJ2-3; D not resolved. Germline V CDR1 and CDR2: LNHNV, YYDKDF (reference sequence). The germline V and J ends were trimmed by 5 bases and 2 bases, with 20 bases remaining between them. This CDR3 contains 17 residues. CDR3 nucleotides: TGTGCCACCAGCGTGCGGAAAGTCGGCGGTAACACAGATACGCAGTATTTT. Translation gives CATSVRKVGGNTDTQYF.

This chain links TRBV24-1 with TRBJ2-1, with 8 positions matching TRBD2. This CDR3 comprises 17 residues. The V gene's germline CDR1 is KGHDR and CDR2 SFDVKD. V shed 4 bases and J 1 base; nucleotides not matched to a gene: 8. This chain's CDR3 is CATSDRQSGGSYNEQFF. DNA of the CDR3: TGTGCCACCAGTGACAGACAAAGCGGGGGATCCTACAATGAGCAGTTCTTC.